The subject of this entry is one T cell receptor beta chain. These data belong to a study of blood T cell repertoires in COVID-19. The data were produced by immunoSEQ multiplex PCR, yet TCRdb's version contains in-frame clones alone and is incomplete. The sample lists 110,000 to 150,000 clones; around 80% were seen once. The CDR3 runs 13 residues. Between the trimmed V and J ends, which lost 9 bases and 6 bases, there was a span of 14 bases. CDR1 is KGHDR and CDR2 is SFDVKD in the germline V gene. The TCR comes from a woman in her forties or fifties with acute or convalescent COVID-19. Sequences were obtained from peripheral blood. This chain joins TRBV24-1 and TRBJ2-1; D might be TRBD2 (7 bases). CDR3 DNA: TGTGCCACCGGGGGGGCAGGCGTCAATGAGCAGTTCTTC. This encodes CATGGAGVNEQFF.